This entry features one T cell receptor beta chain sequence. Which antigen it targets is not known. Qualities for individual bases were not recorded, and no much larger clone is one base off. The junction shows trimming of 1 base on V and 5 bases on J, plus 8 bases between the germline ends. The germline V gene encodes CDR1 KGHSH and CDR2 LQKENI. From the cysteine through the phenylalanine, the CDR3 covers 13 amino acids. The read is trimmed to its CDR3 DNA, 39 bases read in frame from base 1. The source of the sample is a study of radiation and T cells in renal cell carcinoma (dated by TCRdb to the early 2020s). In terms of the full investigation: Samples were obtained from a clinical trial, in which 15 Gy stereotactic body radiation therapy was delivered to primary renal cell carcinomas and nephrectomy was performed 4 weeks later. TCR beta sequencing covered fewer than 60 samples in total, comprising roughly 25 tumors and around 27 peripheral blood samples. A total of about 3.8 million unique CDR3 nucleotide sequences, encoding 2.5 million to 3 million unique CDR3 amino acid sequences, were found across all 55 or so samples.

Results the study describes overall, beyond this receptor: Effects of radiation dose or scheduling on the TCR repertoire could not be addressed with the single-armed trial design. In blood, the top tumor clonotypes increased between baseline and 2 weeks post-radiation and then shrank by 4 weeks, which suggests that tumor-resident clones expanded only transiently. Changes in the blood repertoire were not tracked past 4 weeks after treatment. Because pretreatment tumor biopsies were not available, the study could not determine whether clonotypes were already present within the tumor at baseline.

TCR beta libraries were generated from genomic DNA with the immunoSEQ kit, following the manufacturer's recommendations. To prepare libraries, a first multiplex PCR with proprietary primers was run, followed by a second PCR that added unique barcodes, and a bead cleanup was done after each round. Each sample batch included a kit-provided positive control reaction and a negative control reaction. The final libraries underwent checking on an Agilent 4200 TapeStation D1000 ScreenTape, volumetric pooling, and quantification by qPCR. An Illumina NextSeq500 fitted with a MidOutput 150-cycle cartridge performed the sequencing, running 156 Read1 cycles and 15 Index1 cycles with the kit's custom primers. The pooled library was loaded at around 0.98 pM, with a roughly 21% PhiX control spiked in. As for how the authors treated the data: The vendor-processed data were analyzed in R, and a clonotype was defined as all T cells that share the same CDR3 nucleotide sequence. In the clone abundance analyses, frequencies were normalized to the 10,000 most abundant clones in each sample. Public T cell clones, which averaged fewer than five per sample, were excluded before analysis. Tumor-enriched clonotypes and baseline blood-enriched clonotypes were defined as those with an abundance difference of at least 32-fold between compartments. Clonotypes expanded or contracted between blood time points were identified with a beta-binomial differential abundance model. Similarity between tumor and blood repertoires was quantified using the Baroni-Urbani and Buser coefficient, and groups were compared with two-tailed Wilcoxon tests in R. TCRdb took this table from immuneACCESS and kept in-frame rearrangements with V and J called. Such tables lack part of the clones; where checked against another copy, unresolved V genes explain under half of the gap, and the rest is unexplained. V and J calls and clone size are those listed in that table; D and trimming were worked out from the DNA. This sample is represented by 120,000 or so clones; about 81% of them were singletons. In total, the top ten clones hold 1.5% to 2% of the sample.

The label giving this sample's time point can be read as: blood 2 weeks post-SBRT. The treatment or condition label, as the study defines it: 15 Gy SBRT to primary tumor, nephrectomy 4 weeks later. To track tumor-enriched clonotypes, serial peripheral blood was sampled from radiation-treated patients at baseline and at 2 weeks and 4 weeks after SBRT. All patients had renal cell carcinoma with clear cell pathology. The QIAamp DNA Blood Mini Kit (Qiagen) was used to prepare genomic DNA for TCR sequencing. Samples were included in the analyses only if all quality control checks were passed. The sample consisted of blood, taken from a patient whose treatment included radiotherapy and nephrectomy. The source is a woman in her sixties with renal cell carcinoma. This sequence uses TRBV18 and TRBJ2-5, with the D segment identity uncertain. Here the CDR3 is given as CASSPLDGETQYF. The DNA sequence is TGTGCCAGCTCACCACTGGATGGTGAGACCCAGTACTTC. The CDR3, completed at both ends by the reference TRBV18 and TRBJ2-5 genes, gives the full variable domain NAGVMQNPRHLVRRRGQEARLRCSPMKGHSHVYWYRQLPEEGLKFMVYLQKENIIDESGMPKERFSAEFPKEGPSILRIQQVVRGDSAAYFCASSPLDGETQYFGPGTRLLVL.